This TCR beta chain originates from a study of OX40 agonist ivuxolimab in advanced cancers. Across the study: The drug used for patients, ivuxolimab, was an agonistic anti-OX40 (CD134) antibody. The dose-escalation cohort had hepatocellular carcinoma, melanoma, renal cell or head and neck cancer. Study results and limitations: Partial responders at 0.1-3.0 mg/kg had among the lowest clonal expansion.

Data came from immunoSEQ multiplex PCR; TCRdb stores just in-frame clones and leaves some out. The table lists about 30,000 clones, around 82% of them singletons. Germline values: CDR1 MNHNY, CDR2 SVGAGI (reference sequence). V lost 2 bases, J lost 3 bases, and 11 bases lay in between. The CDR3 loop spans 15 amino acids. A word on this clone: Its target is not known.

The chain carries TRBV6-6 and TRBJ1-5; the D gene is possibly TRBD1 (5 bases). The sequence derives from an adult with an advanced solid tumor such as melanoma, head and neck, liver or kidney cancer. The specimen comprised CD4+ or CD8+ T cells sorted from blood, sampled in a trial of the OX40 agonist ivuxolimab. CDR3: CASSYAGENNQPQHF. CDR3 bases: TGTGCCAGCAGTTACGCGGGGGAGAACAATCAGCCCCAGCATTTT.